This T cell receptor beta chain came from a study of early T cells in non-severe SARS-CoV-2 infection (dated by TCRdb to the early 2020s). In the study overall: TCR sequencing used bulk RNA from unsorted whole blood, so alpha and beta chains could not be paired. Results the study describes overall, beyond this receptor: VDJdb matching was skewed toward anti-spike CD8 responses and likely underestimated virus-specific expansions by missing private and CD4 specificities.

The library was obtained by 5' RACE. The run used a NextSeq 500. To correct for sequencing error and PCR bias, the TCR library protocol tagged individual cDNA molecules with unique molecular identifiers. Sequencing covered both TCR alpha and beta chains, and within each sample the abundances of alpha and beta sequences were tightly co-correlated. For the original study's pipeline: Decombinator V4 was used to annotate the V gene, J gene and CDR3 of the TCR sequences. Expanded TCRs were defined as changing significantly between any two time points under a Poisson model with p below 0.0001. TCR abundances were normalised to the total number of TCRs sequenced per sample and were expressed as counts per million. MAIT TCRs were defined by TRAV1-2 paired with TRAJ12, TRAJ20 or TRAJ33, and iNKT TCRs by TRAV10 paired with TRAJ18. VDJdb, accessed on 1 November 2021, was searched for TCRs annotated for CMV, EBV and SARS-CoV-2, and TCRs annotated for more than one antigen were excluded. TCRdb handled the public reads itself, with Q25 trimming in fastp and clone calling in MiXCR, and kept productive beta chains. Entries that share a CDR3 protein sequence are merged under the most common genes and DNA. These V and J calls derive from TCRdb rather than the authors' analysis. This sample gives more than 65,000 distinct CDR3 sequences in total; approximately 12% of them show up just once. The ten largest make up over 0.95% of the sample.

The study was a case-control design nested within a healthcare worker cohort in London, UK, with weekly nasopharyngeal swab PCR tests and blood sampling. Between 23 and 31 March 2020, the week of the UK lockdown, healthcare workers were enrolled and then followed up weekly for as long as 16 weeks. Trimmed from V: 1 base; trimmed from J: 8 bases; junction bases lacking a gene match: 4. The CDR3 covers 15 residues, taking in both the cysteine and the phenylalanine. The only DNA kept is the CDR3, 45 bases in frame from the first base. Reading the germline V gene gives CDR1 LGHNA and CDR2 YSLEER. This clonotype was picked up many times. Its cognate antigen has yet to be identified. No qualities accompany the bases; no much larger clone lies one base away.

The sequenced sample was whole blood. Recombination joined TRBV4-3 with TRBJ2-1, and 11 junction bases match TRBD2. The receptor's source is an adult who was a healthcare worker with PCR-confirmed SARS-CoV-2 infection or an uninfected control (not recorded which). At the DNA level, the sequence is TGCGCCAGCAGCCAAGTAGCGGGAGGGCCGGATGAGCAGTTCTTC. It specifies CASSQVAGGPDEQFF.